This T cell receptor (beta chain) was identified in a study of blood T cell repertoires in COVID-19. Here immunoSEQ multiplex PCR was the method, and the copy in TCRdb shows in-frame clones only, minus some. The repertoire holds some 210,000 clones, roughly 87% seen once, with 10% in the top ten. Germline CDR1 and CDR2: SGDLS and YYNGEE. V was clipped by 0 bases and J by 4 bases, with 14 bases between them. This CDR3 region has 15 residues. This TCR was sampled from a young man with acute COVID-19. V is TRBV9 and J is TRBJ2-7; D is perhaps TRBD2 (6 bases). Sample: PBMCs or T cells enriched from blood (not recorded which). The CDR3 bases are TGTGCCAGCAGCGTAGGAGAGGGACTGGTATACGAGCAGTACTTC. It specifies CASSVGEGLVYEQYF.